The 14 T cell receptor beta chains below were found in one sample sequenced in a study of OX40 agonist ivuxolimab in advanced cancers. Sequencing was performed with immunoSEQ multiplex PCR; in TCRdb, only in-frame clones are kept and a portion is missing. The sample consists of under 15,000 clones, approximately 72% of them appearing once. This material consisted of CD4+ or CD8+ T cells sorted from blood, taken in a trial of the OX40 agonist ivuxolimab. Receptors were obtained from an adult with an advanced solid tumor such as melanoma, head and neck, liver or kidney cancer.

In nucleotides, the CDR3 is TGTGCCAGCAGCAACGAACAGGGGGGTTGGACTGAAGCTTTCTTT. It is translated as CASSNEQGGWTEAFF. The chain links TRBV7-9 to TRBJ1-1, with 8 bases fitting TRBD1. CDR3 length equals 15 residues. Germline V lookup: CDR1 SEHNR, CDR2 FQNEAQ (reference sequence). Trimming cost V 5 bases and J 5 bases; bases outside gene matches: 10.

This clone was seen only once. The chain employs TRBV4-2 and TRBJ2-3, with D possibly being TRBD2 (5 bases). V was pared by 4 bases and J by 1 base, with 15 bases between. Germline V gene data show CDR1 as LGHNA and CDR2 as YNFKEQ. The CDR3 contains 16 residues. CDR3 loop: CASSPGLRSGTDTQYF. The CDR3 DNA reads TGTGCCAGCAGCCCCGGACTCAGGTCCGGCACAGATACGCAGTATTTT.

CDR3 loop: CASSLGTSGSNEQFF. The CDR3 DNA sequence: TGTGCCAGCAGCTTAGGAACTAGCGGGAGCAATGAGCAGTTCTTC. The V call is TRBV7-9, the J call TRBJ2-1, with 11 bases matching TRBD2. There are 15 residues in the CDR3. Germline CDR1 SEHNR, CDR2 FQNEAQ (reference sequence). The trim removed 1 base at V and 6 bases at J, leaving 2 bases unmatched.

V and J are TRBV4-1 and TRBJ2-2, with no clear D. In germline, CDR1 is MGHRA, CDR2 YSYEKL. V was trimmed by 5 bases and J by 0 bases, leaving 7 bases between them. This CDR3 spans 14 amino acids. The CDR3 region has the DNA TGCGCCAGCAGCTTCGGACCGAACACCGGGGAGCTGTTTTTT. It translates to CASSFGPNTGELFF.

This clone was picked up a small number of times. The chain carries TRBV11-2 and TRBJ1-2; 7 bases are shared with TRBD1. The length of the CDR3 is 15 residues. The V gene end was trimmed by 5 bases and the J gene end by 3 bases; junction bases not matched to a gene: 9. Germline V gene lookup returns CDR1 SGHAT and CDR2 FQNNGV. The CDR3 bases are TGTGCCAGCAGCCAAGGGTCGGGACAGTACTATGGCTACACCTTC. Its protein is CASSQGSGQYYGYTF.

The chain uses TRBV6-1 and TRBJ1-1, with 8 bases that match TRBD1. Germline CDR1 and CDR2: MNHNS and SASEGT. Germline trimming cut 3 bases from V and 3 bases from J; bases unmatched to any gene: 0. This CDR3 contains 13 residues. Here the CDR3 reads CASSDRGHTEAFF. CDR3 nucleotides: TGTGCCAGCAGTGACAGGGGGCACACTGAAGCTTTCTTT.

The rearrangement links TRBV10-3 to TRBJ1-3, with 9 bases aligning to TRBD1. Germline V gives CDR1 ENHRY, CDR2 SYGVKD. The CDR3 extends over 14 amino acids. V shed 9 bases and J 0 bases; nucleotides not matched to a gene: 3. The CDR3 DNA follows: TGTGCCATGGGACAGGGCCCCTCTGGAAACACCATATATTTT. Protein product: CAMGQGPSGNTIYF.

V gene TRBV12-1 combines with J gene TRBJ1-1; the table's D call, TRBD1, was not checked against the DNA. TRBV12-1 is given as a pseudogene. This CDR3 comprises 18 residues. Here the CDR3 DNA reads TGTGCCAGCAGCTCCCCTTGGACAGGGGGAGAGGTAGACACTGAAGCTTTCTTT. Residues: CASSSPWTGGEVDTEAFF.

The chain has TRBV5-1 and TRBJ2-3; 7 bases are shared with TRBD2. CDR3 size: 15 residues. The germline V gene encodes CDR1 SGHRS and CDR2 YFSETQ. V was clipped by 2 bases and J by 1 base; unmatched bases: 4. The CDR3 region is CASSLQREGTDTQYF. For the CDR3, the DNA is TGCGCCAGCAGCTTACAACGGGAGGGCACAGATACGCAGTATTTT. The complete variable domain, with remaining parts taken from reference TRBV5-1 and TRBJ2-3, reads KAGVTQTPRYLIKTRGQQVTLSCSPISGHRSVSWYQQTPGQGLQFLFEYFSETQRNKGNFPGRFSGRQFSNSRSEMNVSTLELGDSALYLCASSLQREGTDTQYFGPGTRLTVL.

This clone is labeled as medium-sized. CDR3 DNA sequence: TGTGCCAGCAGCCCGGGACAGCTCACTGAAGCTTTCTTT. Its translation: CASSPGQLTEAFF. V gene TRBV7-8 combines with J gene TRBJ1-1; 7 bases line up with TRBD1. The CDR3 extends over 13 amino acids. V lost 5 bases to trimming and J lost 4 bases; unmatched junction nucleotides: 4. Germline V CDR1 and CDR2: SGHVS, FQNEAQ.

This clone appeared once. The chain links TRBV6-1 to TRBJ1-2, with D unclear. This CDR3 is 10 amino acids long. Trimming stripped 5 bases from V and 14 bases from J, with 12 bases between. In germline, CDR1 is MNHNS, CDR2 SASEGT. The CDR3 loop is CASSSGAQTF. The CDR3, as DNA: TGTGCCAGCAGTTCCGGAGCGCAAACCTTC.

The rearrangement links TRBV5-4 to TRBJ2-1; maybe TRBD2 (5 bases). The CDR3 spans 11 residues. Trimming took off 3 bases at V and 9 bases at J, with 7 bases between the two ends. CDR1 SGHNT and CDR2 YYREEE come from the germline V gene (reference sequence). CDR3 sequence (DNA): TGTGCCAGCAGCTCGGGATTTGAGCAGTTCTTC. Amino acid sequence: CASSSGFEQFF.

This chain joins TRBV7-9 and TRBJ1-4, with D unresolved. The CDR3 totals 12 residues. From germline, CDR1 is SEHNR and CDR2 FQNEAQ (reference sequence). The ends were cut back, 7 bases at V and 7 bases at J, with 10 bases in the middle. The CDR3 protein is CASNGIGEKLFF. For the CDR3, the DNA is TGTGCCAGCAACGGGATTGGTGAAAAACTGTTTTTT.

The DNA for the CDR3 is TGTGCCAGCAGCTTACAGGGCCCAGGTTCACCCCTCCACTTT. Encoded protein: CASSLQGPGSPLHF. The genes are TRBV7-8 and TRBJ1-6, with D perhaps TRBD1 (5 bases). Germline V gene lookup returns CDR1 SGHVS and CDR2 FQNEAQ. This CDR3 region has 14 residues. V was trimmed by 2 bases and J by 9 bases, leaving 11 bases between them.